Sequencing of this T cell receptor (beta chain) was carried out in a study of cytomegalovirus exposure and HLA in healthy donors. The PCR employed 60 Vbeta primers together with 13 Jbeta primers. Method: immunoSEQ multiplex PCR; TCRdb's copy keeps in-frame clones and lacks some. This table holds roughly 110,000 clones, over 60% found once. Between the trimmed V and J ends, which lost 10 bases and 1 base, there was a span of 14 bases. The CDR3 has 15 amino acids. In germline, CDR1 is SSHAT, CDR2 FNYEAQ (reference sequence). Findings of the study overall: Some V segments, including TRBV6-2 and TRBV6-3, were excluded as indistinguishable. Being productive about 87% or about 30% of the time was typical of most TCR beta V segments in an earlier analysis. Accurate prediction of most subjects' HLA-A and HLA-B alleles from TCR beta sequences was reported. The availability of immune exposure information extended only to CMV serostatus.

Regarding this clone: Antigen unknown.

The chain is built from TRBV7-7 and TRBJ2-6, with D unresolved. This receptor was taken from a man younger than 35 in good health and CMV-seropositive. Input material: PBMCs. The CDR3 nucleotides are TGTGCCATCACTCCCTTTTCTTCTGGGGCCAACGTCCTGACTTTC. It encodes CAITPFSSGANVLTF.